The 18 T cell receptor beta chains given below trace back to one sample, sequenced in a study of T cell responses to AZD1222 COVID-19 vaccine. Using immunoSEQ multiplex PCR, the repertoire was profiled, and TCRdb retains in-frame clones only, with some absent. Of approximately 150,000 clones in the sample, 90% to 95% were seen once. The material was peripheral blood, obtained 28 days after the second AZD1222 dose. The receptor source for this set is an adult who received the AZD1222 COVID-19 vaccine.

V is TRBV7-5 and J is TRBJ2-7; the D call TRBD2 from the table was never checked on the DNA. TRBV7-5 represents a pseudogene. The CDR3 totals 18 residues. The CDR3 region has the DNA TGTGTCAGAAGCTACCCCGCCAGCGGGAGGGGAAGCTCCTACGAGCAGTACTTC. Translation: CVRSYPASGRGSSYEQYF.

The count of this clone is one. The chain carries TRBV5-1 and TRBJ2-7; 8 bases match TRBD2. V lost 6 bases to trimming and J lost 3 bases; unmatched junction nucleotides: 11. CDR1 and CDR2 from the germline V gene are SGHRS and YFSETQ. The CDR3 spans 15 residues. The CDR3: CASTTDGTSFYEQYF. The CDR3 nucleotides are TGCGCCAGCACCACCGACGGGACTAGTTTCTACGAGCAGTACTTC. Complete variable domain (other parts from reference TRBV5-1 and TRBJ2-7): KAGVTQTPRYLIKTRGQQVTLSCSPISGHRSVSWYQQTPGQGLQFLFEYFSETQRNKGNFPGRFSGRQFSNSRSEMNVSTLELGDSALYLCASTTDGTSFYEQYFGPGTRLTVT.

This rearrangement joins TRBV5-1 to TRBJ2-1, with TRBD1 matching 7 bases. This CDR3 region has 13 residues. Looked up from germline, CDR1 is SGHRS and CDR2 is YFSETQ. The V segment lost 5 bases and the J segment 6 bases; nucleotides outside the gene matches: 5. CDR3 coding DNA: TGCGCCAGCAGTCAAGGGGGCCCCAATGAGCAGTTCTTC. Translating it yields CASSQGGPNEQFF.

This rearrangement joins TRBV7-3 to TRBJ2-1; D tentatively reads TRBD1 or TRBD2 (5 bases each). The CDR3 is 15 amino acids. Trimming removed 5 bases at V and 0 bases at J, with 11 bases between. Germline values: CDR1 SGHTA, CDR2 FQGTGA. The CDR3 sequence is CASSEGESSYNEQFF. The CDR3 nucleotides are TGTGCCAGCAGCGAAGGGGAGAGCTCCTACAATGAGCAGTTCTTC. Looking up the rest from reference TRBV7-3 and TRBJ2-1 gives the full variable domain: GAGVSQTPSNKVTEKGKYVELRCDPISGHTALYWYRQSLGQGPEFLIYFQGTGAADDSGLPNDRFFAVRPEGSVSTLKIQRTERGDSAVYLCASSEGESSYNEQFFGPGTRLTVL.

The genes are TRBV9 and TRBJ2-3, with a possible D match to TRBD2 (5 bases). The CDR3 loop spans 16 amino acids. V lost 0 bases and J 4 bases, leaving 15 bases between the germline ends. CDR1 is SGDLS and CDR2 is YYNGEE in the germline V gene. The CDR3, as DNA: TGTGCCAGCAGCGTAGTATCGGGGAGTGTCCCAGATACGCAGTATTTT. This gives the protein CASSVVSGSVPDTQYF.

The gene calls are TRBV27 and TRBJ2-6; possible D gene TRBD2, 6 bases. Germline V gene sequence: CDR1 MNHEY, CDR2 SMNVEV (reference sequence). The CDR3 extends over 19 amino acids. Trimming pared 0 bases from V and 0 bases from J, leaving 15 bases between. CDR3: CASSLSQLAVPSGANVLTF. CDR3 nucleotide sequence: TGTGCCAGCAGTTTATCGCAGTTAGCGGTTCCCTCTGGGGCCAACGTCCTGACTTTC.

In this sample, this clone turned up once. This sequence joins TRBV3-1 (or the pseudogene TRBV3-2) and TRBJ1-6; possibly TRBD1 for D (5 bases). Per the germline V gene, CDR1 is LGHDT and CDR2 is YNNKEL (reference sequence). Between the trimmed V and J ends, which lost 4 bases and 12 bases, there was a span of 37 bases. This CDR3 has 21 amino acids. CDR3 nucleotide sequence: TGTGCCAGCAGCCGAGGGACGGGAGAGGGAATTCAGGGATTTAATTGGGTACCCCTCCACTTT. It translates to CASSRGTGEGIQGFNWVPLHF.

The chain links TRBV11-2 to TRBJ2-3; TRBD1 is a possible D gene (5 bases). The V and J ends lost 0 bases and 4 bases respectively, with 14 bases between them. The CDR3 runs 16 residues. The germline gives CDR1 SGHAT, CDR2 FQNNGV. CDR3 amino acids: CASSLDTTGRADTQYF. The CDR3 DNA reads TGTGCCAGCAGCTTAGATACTACAGGTCGGGCAGATACGCAGTATTTT.

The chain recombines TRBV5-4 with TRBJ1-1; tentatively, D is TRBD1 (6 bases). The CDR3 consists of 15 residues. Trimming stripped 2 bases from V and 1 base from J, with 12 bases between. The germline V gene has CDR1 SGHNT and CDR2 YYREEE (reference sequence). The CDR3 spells CASSFMGGGNTEAFF. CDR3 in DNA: TGTGCCAGCAGCTTTATGGGAGGGGGGAACACTGAAGCTTTCTTT.

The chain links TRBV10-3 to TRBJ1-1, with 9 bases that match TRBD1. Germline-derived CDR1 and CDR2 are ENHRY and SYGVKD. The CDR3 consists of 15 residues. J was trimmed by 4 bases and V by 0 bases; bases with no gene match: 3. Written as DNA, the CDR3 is TGTGCCATCAGTGAGTCGAGGGACAGGGCCACTGAAGCTTTCTTT. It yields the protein CAISESRDRATEAFF.

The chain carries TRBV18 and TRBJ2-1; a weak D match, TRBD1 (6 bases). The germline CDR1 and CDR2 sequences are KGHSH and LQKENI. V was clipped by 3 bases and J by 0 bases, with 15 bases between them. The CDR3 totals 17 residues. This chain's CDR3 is CASSPIGGRRSYNEQFF. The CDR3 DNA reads TGTGCCAGCTCACCGATTGGGGGCCGACGCTCCTACAATGAGCAGTTCTTC.

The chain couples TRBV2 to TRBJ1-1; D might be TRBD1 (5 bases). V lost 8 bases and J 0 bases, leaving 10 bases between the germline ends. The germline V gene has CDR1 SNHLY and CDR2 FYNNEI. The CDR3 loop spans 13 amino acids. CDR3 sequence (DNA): TGTGCCAGCGGCCGGACACTGAACACTGAAGCTTTCTTT. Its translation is CASGRTLNTEAFF.

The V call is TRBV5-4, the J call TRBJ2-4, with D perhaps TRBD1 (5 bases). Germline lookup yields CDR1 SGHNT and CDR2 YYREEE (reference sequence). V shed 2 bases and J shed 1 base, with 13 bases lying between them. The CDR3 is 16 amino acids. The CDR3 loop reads CASSFGSGSAKNIQYF. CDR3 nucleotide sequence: TGTGCCAGCAGCTTCGGGTCAGGGTCGGCCAAAAACATTCAGTACTTC.

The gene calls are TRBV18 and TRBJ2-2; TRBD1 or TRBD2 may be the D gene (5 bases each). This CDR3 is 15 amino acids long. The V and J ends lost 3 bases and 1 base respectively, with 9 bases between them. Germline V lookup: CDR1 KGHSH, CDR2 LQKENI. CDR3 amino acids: CASSPGRMNTGELFF. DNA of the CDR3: TGTGCCAGCTCACCGGGACGGATGAACACCGGGGAGCTGTTTTTT.

CDR3 nucleotides: TGTGCCAGTAGTATCCTGGGACTAGCTCACTACAATGAGCAGTTCTTC. Amino acids: CASSILGLAHYNEQFF. The rearrangement joins TRBV19 to TRBJ2-1; 9 bases fit TRBD2. CDR3 length: 16 amino acids. Germline lookup yields CDR1 LNHDA and CDR2 SQIVND (reference sequence). V dropped 3 bases and J dropped 3; count of bases not matched to a gene: 6.

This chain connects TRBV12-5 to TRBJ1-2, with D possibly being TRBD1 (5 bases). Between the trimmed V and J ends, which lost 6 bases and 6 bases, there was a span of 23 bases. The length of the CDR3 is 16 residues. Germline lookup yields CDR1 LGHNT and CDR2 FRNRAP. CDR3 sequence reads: CASGTPGQAAMDGYTF. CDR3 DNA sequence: TGTGCTAGTGGCACTCCAGGGCAGGCTGCGATGGATGGCTACACCTTC.

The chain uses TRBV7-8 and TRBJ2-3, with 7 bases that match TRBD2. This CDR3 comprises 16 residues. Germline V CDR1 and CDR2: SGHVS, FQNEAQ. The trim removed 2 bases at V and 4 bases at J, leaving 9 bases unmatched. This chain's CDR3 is CASSLLRAGAADTQYF. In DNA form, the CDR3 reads TGTGCCAGCAGCTTACTCAGGGCGGGAGCGGCAGATACGCAGTATTTT.

The CDR3 here is CASSEGTAQETQYF. DNA for the CDR3: TGTGCCAGCAGCGAAGGGACAGCACAAGAGACCCAGTACTTC. J is TRBJ2-5 and V is TRBV5-4; 7 nucleotides match TRBD1. Germline CDR1 reads SGHNT; CDR2 reads YYREEE (reference sequence). This CDR3 is built from 14 residues. Unmatched junction bases numbered 5, after V lost 4 bases and J lost 2 bases.